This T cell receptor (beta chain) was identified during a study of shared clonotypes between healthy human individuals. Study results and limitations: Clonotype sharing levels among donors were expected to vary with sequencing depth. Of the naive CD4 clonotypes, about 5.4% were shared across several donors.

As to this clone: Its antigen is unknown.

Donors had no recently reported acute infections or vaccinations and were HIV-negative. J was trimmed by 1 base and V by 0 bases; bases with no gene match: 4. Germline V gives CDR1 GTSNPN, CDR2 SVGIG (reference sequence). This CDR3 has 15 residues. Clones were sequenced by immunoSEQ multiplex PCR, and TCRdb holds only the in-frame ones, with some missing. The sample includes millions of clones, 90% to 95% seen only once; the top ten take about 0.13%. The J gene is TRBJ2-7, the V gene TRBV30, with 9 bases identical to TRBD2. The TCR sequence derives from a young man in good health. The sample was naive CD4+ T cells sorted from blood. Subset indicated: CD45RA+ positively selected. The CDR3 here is CAWSVPGLASYEQYF. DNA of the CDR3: TGTGCCTGGAGTGTCCCGGGACTAGCATCCTACGAGCAGTACTTC.